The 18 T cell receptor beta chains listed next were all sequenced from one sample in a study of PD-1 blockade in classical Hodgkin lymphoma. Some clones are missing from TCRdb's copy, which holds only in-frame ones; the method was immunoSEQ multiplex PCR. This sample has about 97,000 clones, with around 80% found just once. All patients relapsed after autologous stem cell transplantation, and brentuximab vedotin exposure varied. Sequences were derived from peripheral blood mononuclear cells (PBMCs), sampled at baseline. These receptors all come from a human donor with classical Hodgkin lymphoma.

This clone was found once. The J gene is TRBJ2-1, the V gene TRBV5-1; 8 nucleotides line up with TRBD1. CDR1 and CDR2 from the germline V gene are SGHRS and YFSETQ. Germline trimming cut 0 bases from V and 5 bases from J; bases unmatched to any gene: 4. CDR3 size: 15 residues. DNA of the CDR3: TGCGCCAGCAGCTTGGGAACAGGGGGACACAATGAGCAGTTCTTC. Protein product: CASSLGTGGHNEQFF.

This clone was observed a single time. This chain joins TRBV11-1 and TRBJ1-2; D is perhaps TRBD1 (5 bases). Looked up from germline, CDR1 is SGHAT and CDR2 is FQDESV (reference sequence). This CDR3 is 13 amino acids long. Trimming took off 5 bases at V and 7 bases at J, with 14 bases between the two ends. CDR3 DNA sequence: TGTGCCAGCAGCCGCGACAATGGGGGTGGCTACACCTTC. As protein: CASSRDNGGGYTF.

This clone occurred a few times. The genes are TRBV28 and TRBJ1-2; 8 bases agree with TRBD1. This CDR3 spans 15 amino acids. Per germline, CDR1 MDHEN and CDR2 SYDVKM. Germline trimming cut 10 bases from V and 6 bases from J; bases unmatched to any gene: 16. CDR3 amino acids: CATNSPGQAEDGYTF. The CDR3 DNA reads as TGTGCCACCAACAGTCCGGGACAGGCGGAAGATGGCTACACCTTC.

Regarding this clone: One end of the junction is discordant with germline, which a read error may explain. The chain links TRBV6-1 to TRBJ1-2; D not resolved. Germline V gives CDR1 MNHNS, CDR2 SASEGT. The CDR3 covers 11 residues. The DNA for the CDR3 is TGTGCTAGCATTAGAAACTATGGCTACACCTTC. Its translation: CASIRNYGYTF.

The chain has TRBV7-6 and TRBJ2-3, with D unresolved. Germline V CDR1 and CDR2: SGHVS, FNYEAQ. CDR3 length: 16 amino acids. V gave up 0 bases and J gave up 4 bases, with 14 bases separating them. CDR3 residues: CASSLALGIAADTQYF. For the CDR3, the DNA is TGTGCCAGCAGCTTAGCGTTGGGAATAGCAGCAGATACGCAGTATTTT. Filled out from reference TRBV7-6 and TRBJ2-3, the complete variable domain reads GAGVSQSPRYKVTKRGQDVALRCDPISGHVSLYWYRQALGQGPEFLTYFNYEAQQDKSGLPNDRFSAERPEGSISTLTIQRTEQRDSAMYRCASSLALGIAADTQYFGPGTRLTVL.

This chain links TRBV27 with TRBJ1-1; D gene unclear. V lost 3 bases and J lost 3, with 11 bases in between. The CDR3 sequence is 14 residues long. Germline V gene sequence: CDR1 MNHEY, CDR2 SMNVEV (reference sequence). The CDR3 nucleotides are TGTGCCAGCAGTTTCAGCGCTGGGTACACTGAAGCTTTCTTT. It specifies CASSFSAGYTEAFF.

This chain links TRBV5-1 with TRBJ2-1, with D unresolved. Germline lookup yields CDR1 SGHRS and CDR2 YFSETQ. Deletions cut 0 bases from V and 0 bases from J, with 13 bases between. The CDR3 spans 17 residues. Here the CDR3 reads CASSLAPRLGSYNEQFF. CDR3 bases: TGCGCCAGCAGCTTGGCCCCCCGATTGGGCTCCTACAATGAGCAGTTCTTC.

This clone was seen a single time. CDR3 sequence reads: CAWSIHGQETQYF. The CDR3 DNA sequence: TGTGCCTGGAGCATCCATGGCCAAGAGACCCAGTACTTC. V is TRBV30 and J is TRBJ2-5; D call uncertain. The CDR3 loop spans 13 amino acids. V lost 3 bases and J 1 base, leaving 9 bases between the germline ends. Per germline, CDR1 GTSNPN and CDR2 SVGIG (reference sequence). Complete variable domain (other parts from reference TRBV30 and TRBJ2-5): SQTIHQWPATLVQPVGSPLSLECTVEGTSNPNLYWYRQAAGRGLQLLFYSVGIGQISSEVPQNLSASRPQDRQFILSSKKLLLSDSGFYLCAWSIHGQETQYFGPGTRLLVL.

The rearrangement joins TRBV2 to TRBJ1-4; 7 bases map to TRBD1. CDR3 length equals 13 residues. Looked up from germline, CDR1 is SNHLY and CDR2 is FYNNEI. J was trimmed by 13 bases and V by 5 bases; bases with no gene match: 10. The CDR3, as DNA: TGTGCCAGCAGTCTAGCCCCCGGGACAGTACTGTTTTTT. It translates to CASSLAPGTVLFF.

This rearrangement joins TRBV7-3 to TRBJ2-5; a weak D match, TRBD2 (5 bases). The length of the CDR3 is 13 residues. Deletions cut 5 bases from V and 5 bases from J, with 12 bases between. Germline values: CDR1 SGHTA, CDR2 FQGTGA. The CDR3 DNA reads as TGTGCCAGCAGCAGAGGGTTCCGGGAGACCCAGTACTTC. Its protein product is CASSRGFRETQYF.

The CDR3 bases are TGTGCCAGCAACCTATACCAGGGAGAGACCCAGTACTTC. Residues: CASNLYQGETQYF. The V and J genes are TRBV11-2 and TRBJ2-5; D is perhaps TRBD1 (5 bases). V was clipped by 7 bases and J by 4 bases, with 13 bases between them. The CDR3 covers 13 residues. Per the germline V gene, CDR1 is SGHAT and CDR2 is FQNNGV.

The CDR3 sequence is CASSMLAGSEQYF. Written as DNA, the CDR3 is TGTGCCAGTAGTATGCTAGCGGGATCCGAGCAGTACTTC. The rearrangement joins TRBV19 to TRBJ2-7; TRBD2 aligns across 9 bases. The CDR3 contains 13 residues. The ends lost 3 bases at V and 6 bases at J; junction bases unmatched: 3. The germline V gene has CDR1 LNHDA and CDR2 SQIVND (reference sequence).

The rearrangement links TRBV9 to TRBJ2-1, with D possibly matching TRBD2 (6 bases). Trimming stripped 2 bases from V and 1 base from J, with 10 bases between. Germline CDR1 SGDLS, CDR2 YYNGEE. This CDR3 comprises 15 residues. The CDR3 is CASSVGGRSYNEQFF. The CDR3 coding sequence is TGTGCCAGCAGCGTTGGGGGGAGATCCTACAATGAGCAGTTCTTC. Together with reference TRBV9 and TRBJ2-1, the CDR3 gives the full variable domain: DSGVTQTPKHLITATGQRVTLRCSPRSGDLSVYWYQQSLDQGLQFLIQYYNGEERAKGNILERFSAQQFPDLHSELNLSSLELGDSALYFCASSVGGRSYNEQFFGPGTRLTVL.

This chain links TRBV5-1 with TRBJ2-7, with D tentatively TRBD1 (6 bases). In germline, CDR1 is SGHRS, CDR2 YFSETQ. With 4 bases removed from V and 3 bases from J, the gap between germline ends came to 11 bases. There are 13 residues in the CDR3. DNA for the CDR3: TGCGCCAGCAGCCGGGACAACTACTACGAGCAGTACTTC. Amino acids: CASSRDNYYEQYF.

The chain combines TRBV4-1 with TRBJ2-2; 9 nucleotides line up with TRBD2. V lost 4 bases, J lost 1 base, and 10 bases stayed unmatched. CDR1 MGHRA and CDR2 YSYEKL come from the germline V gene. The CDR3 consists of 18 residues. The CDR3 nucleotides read TGCGCCAGCAGCCCGGGAGTCTTAGCGGGAGTGAACACCGGGGAGCTGTTTTTT. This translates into CASSPGVLAGVNTGELFF.

The CDR3 region is CASGFGSSYEQYF. CDR3 nucleotides: TGTGCTAGTGGTTTTGGCAGCTCCTACGAGCAGTACTTC. The J gene is TRBJ2-7, the V gene TRBV12-5; D remains unclear. The CDR3 has 13 amino acids. Trimming removed 3 bases from V and 0 bases from J, with 6 bases in between. The V gene's germline CDR1 is LGHNT and CDR2 FRNRAP.

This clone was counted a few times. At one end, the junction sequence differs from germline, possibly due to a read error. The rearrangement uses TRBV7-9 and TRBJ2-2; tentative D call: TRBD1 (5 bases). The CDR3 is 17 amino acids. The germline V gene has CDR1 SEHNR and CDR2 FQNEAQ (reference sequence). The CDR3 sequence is CASSQDRAHPVGRELFF. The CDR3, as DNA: TGCGCCAGCAGCCAAGACCGGGCCCATCCGGTGGGGCGGGAGCTGTTTTTT.

The DNA of the CDR3 is TGTGCCAGCAGTTACCTCCAGGCTGGAGAGCAGTACTTC. Amino acids: CASSYLQAGEQYF. The V gene is TRBV6-5, the J gene TRBJ2-7; D is unclear. The V gene's germline CDR1 is MNHEY and CDR2 SVGAGI. Trimming stripped 2 bases from V and 7 bases from J, with 12 bases between. The CDR3 covers 13 residues.